Within the sample, the clone carrying this T cell receptor beta chain is medium-sized. The ends were cut back, 6 bases at V and 0 bases at J, with 20 bases in the middle. The CDR3 extends over 17 amino acids. Germline CDR1 reads SGHRS; CDR2 reads YFSETQ. Libraries were prepared by immunoSEQ multiplex PCR; TCRdb keeps only in-frame clonotypes and omits some of them. The data contain roughly 9,700 clones, around 62% of them singletons. This entry belongs to a study of tissue T cells after allogeneic stem cell transplantation. The source of this sequence is a woman aged 18-55 years with breast cancer. The chain combines TRBV5-1 with TRBJ2-3, with D tentatively TRBD2 (5 bases). Specimen: tissue from the ileum, collected at autopsy. This chain's CDR3 is CASTTEPEAVSTDTQYF. DNA of the CDR3: TGCGCCAGCACCACCGAACCGGAGGCGGTTAGCACAGATACGCAGTATTTT.